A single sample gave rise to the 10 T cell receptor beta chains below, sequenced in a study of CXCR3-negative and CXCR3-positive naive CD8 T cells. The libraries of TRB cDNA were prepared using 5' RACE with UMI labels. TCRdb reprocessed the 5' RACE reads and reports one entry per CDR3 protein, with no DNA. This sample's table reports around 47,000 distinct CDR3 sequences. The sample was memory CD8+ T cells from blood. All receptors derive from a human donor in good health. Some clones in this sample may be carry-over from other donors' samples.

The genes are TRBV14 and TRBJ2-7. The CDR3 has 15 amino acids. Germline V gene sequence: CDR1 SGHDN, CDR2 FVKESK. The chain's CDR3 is CASSQVRRGLYEQYF.

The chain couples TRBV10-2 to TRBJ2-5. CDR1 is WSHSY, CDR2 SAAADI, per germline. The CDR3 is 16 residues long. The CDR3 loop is CASAAYLQVPLGTQYF.

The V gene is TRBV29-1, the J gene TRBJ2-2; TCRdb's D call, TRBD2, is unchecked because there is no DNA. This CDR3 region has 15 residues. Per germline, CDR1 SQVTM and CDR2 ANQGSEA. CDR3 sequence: CSVATWTANTGELFF.

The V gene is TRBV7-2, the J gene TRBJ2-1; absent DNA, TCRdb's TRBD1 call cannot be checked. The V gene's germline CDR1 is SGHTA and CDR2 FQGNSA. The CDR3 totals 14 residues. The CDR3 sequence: CATAGTDSLNEQFF.

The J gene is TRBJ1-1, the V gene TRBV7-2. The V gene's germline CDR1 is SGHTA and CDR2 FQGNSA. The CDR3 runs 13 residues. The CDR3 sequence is CASSLITNTEAFF.

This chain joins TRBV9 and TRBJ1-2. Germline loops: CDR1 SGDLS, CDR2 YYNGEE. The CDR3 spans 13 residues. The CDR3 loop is CASSGTVNYGYTF.

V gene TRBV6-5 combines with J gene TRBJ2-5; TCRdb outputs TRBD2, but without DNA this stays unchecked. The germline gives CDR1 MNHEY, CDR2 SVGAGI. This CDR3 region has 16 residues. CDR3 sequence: CASSPLASGGRETQYF.

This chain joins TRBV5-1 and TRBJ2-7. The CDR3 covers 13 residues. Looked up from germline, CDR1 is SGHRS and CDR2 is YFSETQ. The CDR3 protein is CASSLSISYEQYF.

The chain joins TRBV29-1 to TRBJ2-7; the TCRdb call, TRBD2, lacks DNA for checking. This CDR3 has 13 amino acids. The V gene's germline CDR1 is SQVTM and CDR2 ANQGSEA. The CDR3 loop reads CSALGLAGNEQYF.

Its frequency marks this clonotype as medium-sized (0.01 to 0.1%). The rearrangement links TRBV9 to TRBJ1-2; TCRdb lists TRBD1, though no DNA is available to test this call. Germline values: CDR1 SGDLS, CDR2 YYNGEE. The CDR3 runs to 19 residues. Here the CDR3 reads CASSRNKDGWDRGQRGYTF.